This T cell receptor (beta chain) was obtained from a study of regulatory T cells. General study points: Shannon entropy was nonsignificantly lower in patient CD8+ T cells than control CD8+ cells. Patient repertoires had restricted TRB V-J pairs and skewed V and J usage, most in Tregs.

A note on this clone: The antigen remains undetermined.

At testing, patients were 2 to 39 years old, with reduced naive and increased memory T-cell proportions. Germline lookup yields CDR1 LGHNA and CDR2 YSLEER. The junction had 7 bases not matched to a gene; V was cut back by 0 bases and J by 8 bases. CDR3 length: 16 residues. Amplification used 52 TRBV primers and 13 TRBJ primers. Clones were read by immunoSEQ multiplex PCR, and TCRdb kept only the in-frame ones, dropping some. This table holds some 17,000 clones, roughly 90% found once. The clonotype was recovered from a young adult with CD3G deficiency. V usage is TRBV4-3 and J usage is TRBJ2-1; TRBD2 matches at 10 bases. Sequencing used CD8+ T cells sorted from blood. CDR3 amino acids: CASSQDVAGGGDEQFF. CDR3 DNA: TGCGCCAGCAGCCAAGATGTAGCGGGGGGCGGCGATGAGCAGTTCTTC.